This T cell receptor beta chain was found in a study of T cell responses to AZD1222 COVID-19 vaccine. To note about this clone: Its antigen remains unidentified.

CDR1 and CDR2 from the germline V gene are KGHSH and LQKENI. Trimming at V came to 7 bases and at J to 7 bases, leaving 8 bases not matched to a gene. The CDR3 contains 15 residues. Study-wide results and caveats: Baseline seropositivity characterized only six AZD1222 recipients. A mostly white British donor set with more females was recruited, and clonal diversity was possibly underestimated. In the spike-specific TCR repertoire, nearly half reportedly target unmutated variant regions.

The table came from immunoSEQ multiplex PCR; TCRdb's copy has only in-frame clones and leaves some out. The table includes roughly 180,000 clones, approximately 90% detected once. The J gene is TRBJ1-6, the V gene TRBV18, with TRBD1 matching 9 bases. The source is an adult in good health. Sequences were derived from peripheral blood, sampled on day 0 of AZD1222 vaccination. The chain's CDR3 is CASFLSGTGNSPLHF. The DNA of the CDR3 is TGTGCCAGCTTTCTTTCCGGGACAGGGAATTCACCCCTCCACTTT.